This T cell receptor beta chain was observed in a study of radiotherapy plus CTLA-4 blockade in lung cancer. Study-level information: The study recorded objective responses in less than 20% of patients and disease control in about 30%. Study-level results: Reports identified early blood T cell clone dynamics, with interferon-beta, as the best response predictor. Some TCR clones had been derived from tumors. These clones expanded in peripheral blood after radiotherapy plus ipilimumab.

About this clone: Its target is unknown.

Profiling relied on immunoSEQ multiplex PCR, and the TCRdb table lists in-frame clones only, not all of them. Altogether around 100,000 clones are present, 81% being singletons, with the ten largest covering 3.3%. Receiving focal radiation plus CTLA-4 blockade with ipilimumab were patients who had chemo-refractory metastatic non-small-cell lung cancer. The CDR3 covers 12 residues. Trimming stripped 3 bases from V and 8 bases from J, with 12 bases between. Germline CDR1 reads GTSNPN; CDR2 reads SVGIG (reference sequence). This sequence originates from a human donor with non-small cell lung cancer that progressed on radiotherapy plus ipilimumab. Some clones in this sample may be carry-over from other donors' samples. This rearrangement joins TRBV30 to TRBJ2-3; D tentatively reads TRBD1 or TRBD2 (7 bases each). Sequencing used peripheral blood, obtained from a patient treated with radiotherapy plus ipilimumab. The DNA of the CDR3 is TGTGCCTGGAGCGCAGGGGGGGGTACGCAGTATTTT. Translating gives CAWSAGGGTQYF.